This TCR beta chain came from a study of T cell changes during pregnancy in multiple sclerosis. Clones were sequenced by immunoSEQ multiplex PCR, and TCRdb holds only the in-frame ones, with some missing. The table has some 60,000 clones, about 88% seen once; the top ten hold around 0.4%. This sequence originates from a female donor with multiple sclerosis, enrolled in a pregnancy study. Sample: CD4+ T cells from peripheral blood mononuclear cells, taken in the third trimester of pregnancy.

In DNA, the CDR3 is TGTGCCAGCAGTTTAGGGAGCTTGAGTGGCACTGAAGCTTTCTTT. Amino acid sequence: CASSLGSLSGTEAFF. The chain recombines TRBV28 with TRBJ1-1; D unclear. Germline lookup yields CDR1 MDHEN and CDR2 SYDVKM. CDR3 size: 15 residues. The V end lost 2 bases, the J end lost 4 bases, and 14 bases lay between the germline ends.